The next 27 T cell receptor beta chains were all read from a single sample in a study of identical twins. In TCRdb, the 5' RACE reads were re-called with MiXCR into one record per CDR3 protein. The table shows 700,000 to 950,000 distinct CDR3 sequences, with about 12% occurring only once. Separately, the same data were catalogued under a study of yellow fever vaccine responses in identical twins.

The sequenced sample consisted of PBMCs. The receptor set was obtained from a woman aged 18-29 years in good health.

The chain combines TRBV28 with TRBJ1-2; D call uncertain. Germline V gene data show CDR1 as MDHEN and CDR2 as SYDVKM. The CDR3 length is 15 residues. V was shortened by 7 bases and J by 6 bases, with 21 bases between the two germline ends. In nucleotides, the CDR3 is TGTGCCAGCACCCATAGGAGGGTTTTGTACGATGGCTACACCTTC. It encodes CASTHRRVLYDGYTF.

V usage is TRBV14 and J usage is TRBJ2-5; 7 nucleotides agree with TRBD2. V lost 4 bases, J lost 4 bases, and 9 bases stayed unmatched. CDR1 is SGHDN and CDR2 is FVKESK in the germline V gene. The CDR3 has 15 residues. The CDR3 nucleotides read TGTGCCAGCAGCCCGGGGCTAGCGGTACCAGAGACCCAGTACTTC. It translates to CASSPGLAVPETQYF.

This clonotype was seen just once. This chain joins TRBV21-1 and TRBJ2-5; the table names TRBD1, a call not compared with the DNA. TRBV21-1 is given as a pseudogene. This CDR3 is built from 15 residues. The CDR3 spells CASSKNRTGYGTQYF. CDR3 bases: TGTGCCAGCAGCAAAAACCGGACAGGGTACGGGACCCAGTACTTC.

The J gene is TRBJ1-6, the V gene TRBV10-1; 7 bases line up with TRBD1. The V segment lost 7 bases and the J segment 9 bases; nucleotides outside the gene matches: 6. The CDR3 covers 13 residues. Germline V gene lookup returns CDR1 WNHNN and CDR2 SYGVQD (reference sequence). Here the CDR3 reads CASTDRDGSPLHF. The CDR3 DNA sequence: TGCGCCAGCACCGACAGGGACGGTTCACCCCTCCACTTT.

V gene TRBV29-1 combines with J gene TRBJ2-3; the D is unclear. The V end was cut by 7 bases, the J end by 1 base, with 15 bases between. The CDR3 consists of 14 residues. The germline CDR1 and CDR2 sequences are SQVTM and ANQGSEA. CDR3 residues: CSASDAGGTDTQYF. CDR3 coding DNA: TGCAGCGCATCGGACGCTGGGGGCACAGATACGCAGTATTTT.

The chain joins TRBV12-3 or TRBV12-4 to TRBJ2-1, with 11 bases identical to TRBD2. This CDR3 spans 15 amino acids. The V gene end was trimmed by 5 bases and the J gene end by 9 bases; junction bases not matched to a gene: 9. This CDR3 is CASSILAGEGLEQFF. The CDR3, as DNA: TGTGCCAGCAGTATACTAGCGGGAGAAGGGCTTGAGCAGTTCTTC.

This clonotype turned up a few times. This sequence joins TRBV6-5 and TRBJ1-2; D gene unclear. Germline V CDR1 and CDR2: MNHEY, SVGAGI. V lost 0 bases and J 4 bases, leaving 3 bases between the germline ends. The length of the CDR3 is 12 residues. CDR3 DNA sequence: TGTGCCAGCAGTTACTCCACCTATGGCTACACCTTC. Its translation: CASSYSTYGYTF.

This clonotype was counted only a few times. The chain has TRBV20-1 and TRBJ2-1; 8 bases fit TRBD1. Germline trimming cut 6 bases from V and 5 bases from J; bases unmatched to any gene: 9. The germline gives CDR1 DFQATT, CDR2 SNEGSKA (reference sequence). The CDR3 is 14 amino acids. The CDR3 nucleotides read TGCAGTGCCCTACAGGGGGTGGTAGACAATGAGCAGTTCTTC. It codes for CSALQGVVDNEQFF.

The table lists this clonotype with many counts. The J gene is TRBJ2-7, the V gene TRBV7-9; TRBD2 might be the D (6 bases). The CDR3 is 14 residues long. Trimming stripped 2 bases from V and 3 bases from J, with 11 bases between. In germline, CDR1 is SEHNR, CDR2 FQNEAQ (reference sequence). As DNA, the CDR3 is TGTGCCAGCAGCTTACAGGGAGGTTTCTACGAGCAGTACTTC. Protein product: CASSLQGGFYEQYF.

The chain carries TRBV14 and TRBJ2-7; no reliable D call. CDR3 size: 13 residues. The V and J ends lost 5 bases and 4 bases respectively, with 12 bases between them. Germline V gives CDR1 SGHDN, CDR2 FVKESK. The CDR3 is CASSFGLGYEQYV. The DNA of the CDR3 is TGTGCCAGCAGCTTCGGGTTGGGTTACGAGCAGTACGTC.

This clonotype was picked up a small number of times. The CDR3 region is CASGLTTSTNTGELFF. DNA for the CDR3: TGTGCTAGTGGTTTGACGACTAGCACGAACACCGGGGAGCTGTTTTTT. The chain is built from TRBV12-5 and TRBJ2-2; 7 bases are shared with TRBD2. The germline gives CDR1 LGHNT, CDR2 FRNRAP. Trimming removed 2 bases from V and 0 bases from J; junction bases left unmatched: 3. This CDR3 is 16 amino acids long.

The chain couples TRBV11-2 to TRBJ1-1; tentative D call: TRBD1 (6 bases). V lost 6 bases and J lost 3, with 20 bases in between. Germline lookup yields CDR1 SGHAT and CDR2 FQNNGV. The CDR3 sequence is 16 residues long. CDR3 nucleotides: TGTGCCAGCAGACCAGGGACACCCTCCTGGGACACTGAAGCTTTCTTT. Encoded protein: CASRPGTPSWDTEAFF. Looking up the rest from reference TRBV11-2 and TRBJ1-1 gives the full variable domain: EAGVAQSPRYKIIEKRQSVAFWCNPISGHATLYWYQQILGQGPKLLIQFQNNGVVDDSQLPKDRFSAERLKGVDSTLKIQPAKLEDSAVYLCASRPGTPSWDTEAFFGQGTRLTVV.

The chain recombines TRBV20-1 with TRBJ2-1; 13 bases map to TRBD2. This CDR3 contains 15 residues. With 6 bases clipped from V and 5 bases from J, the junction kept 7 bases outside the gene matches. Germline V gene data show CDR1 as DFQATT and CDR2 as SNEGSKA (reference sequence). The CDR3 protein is CSAEGTSGNHNEQFF. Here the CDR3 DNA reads TGCAGTGCAGAAGGGACTAGCGGGAACCACAATGAGCAGTTCTTC.

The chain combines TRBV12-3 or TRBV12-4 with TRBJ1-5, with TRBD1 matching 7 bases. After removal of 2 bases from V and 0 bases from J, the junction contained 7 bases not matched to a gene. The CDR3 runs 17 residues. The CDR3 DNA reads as TGTGCCAGCAGTTTAAGAGGCACAGGGGTTAGCAATCAGCCCCAGCATTTT. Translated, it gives CASSLRGTGVSNQPQHF.

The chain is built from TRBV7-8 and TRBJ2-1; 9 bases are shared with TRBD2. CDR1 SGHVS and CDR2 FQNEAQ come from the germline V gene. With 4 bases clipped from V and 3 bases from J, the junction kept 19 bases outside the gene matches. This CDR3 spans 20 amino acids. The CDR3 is CASSWGAASGTRGIYNEQFF. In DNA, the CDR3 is TGTGCCAGCAGCTGGGGGGCGGCTAGCGGGACCCGGGGGATCTACAATGAGCAGTTCTTC.

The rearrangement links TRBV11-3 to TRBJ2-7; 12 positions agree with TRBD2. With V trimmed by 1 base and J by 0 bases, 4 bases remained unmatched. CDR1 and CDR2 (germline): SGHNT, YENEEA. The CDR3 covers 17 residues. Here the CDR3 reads CASSLARTSGASYEQYF. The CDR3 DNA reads TGTGCCAGCAGCTTAGCCAGGACTAGCGGGGCCTCCTACGAGCAGTACTTC.

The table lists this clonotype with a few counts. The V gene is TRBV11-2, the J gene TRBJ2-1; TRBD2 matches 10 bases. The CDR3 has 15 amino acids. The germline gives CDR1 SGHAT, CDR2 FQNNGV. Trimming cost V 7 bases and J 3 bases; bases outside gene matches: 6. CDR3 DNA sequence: TGTGCCAGCACCAGGACTAGCGGAATCTACAATGAGCAGTTCTTC. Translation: CASTRTSGIYNEQFF.

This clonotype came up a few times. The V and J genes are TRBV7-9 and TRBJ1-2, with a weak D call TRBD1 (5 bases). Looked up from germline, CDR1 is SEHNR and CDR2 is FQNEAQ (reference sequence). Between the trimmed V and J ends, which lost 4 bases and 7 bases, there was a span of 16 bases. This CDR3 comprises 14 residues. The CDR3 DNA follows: TGTGCCAGCAGCTCAGCCGGGGGGTCGGGTGGCTACACCTTC. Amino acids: CASSSAGGSGGYTF.

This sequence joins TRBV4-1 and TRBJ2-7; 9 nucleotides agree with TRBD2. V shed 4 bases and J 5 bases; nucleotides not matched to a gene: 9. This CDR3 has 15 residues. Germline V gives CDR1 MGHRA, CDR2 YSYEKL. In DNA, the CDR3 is TGCGCCAGCAGCCGAGTAGCGGGAGCCGGCGACGAGCAGTACTTC. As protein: CASSRVAGAGDEQYF.

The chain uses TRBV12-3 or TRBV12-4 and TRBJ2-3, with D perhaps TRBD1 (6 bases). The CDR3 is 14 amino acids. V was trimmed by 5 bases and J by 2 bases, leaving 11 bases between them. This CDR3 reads CASSQDSYTDTQYF. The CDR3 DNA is TGTGCCAGCAGTCAGGACAGTTACACAGATACGCAGTATTTT.

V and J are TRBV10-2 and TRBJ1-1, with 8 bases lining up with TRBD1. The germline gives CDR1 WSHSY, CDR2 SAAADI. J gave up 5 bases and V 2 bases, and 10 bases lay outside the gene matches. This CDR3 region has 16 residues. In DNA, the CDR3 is TGCGCCAGCAGTGAGAGGCAGGGGGCGCAGAAAACTGAAGCTTTCTTT. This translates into CASSERQGAQKTEAFF.

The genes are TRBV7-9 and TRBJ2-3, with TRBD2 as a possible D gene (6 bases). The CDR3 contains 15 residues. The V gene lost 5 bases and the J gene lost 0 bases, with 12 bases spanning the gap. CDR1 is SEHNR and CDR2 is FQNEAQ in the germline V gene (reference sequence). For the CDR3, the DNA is TGTGCCAGCAGCCCCTGGGACTTGAGCACAGATACGCAGTATTTT. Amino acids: CASSPWDLSTDTQYF.

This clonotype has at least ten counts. CDR3 sequence reads: CASSATGRKAFF. The CDR3 DNA reads as TGTGCCAGCAGTGCTACGGGAAGAAAAGCTTTCTTT. The chain is built from TRBV12-3 or TRBV12-4 and TRBJ1-1; no clear D gene. The CDR3 is 12 amino acids. Between the trimmed V and J ends, which lost 5 bases and 9 bases, there was a span of 13 bases.

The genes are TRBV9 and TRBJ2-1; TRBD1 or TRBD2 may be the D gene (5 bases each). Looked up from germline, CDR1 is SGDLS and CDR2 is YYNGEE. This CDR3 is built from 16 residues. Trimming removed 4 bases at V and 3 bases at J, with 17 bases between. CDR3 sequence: CASSPSPGRGYNEQFF. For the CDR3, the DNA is TGTGCCAGCAGCCCTAGCCCGGGACGGGGCTACAATGAGCAGTTCTTC.

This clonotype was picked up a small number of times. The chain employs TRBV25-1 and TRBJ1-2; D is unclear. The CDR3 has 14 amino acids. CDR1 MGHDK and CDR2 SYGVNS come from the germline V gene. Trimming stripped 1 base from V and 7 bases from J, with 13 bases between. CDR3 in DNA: TGTGCCAGCAGTGAATCACTAGGGAGTAGTGGCTACACCTTC. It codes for CASSESLGSSGYTF.

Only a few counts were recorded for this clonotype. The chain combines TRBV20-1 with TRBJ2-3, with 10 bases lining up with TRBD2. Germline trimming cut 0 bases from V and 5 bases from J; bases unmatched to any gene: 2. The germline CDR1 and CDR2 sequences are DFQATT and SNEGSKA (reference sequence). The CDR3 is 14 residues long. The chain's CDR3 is CSAREGTSVDTQYF. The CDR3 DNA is TGCAGTGCTAGAGAGGGGACTAGCGTAGATACGCAGTATTTT.

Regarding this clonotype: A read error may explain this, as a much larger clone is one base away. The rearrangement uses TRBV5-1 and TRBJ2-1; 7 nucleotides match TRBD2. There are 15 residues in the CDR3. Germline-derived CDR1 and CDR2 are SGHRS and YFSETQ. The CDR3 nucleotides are TGCACCAGCAGCTTCTTAGCGGGCCCTGAGGATGAGCAGTTCTTC. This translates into CTSSFLAGPEDEQFF.